This record concerns one TCR beta chain sequence. The antigen this receptor binds is unknown. The record has no base qualities; no much larger clone is one base away. The cohort consisted of approximately 670 healthy bone marrow donors. At the time of sampling, all cohort members were nominally healthy, though unrecorded immune exposures were likely present. The donor was CMV seropositive and belonged to the group of more than 250 seropositive cohort members. Every donor gave a peripheral blood sample, and the peripheral blood mononuclear cells from that sample were used for TCR beta sequencing. The Qiagen DNeasy Blood Extraction Kit was used to extract genomic DNA from the blood cell samples. CDR1 is given as SGDLS and CDR2 as YYNGEE, both from the germline V gene. Inclusive of the bounding cysteine and phenylalanine, the CDR3 is 15 residues long. Only the CDR3 region is kept as DNA, spanning 45 bases read in frame from base 1. V trim: 3 bases; J trim: 2 bases; unmatched bases: 5.

Libraries were prepared through the immunoSEQ multiplex PCR assay. A mixture of 60 forward primers for TCR Vbeta segments and 13 reverse primers for TCR Jbeta segments was used in the multiplex PCR. Amplification of the CDR3 region of rearranged TCR beta genes was performed with a multiplex PCR assay on genomic DNA. The amplified TCR beta libraries were sequenced on the Illumina HiSeq System as 87-base-pair reads. The source study handled its data this way. A later analysis tallied some 79 million unique TCR beta chains across the 610 or so repertoires, and approximately 11 million of those chains were shared by two or more donors. Raw reads were error-corrected and collapsed into unique sequences with a nearest-neighbor algorithm that merged closely related sequences to remove PCR and sequencing errors. CDR3 sequences were aligned to IMGT reference sequences to assign V, D and J gene segments. For a sequence to be retained, a match of at least six nucleotides to both a V gene segment and a J gene segment was required. A rearrangement was called productive if the CDR3 had no stop codons and remained in frame with V and J, and every other rearrangement was called non-productive. Following IMGT convention, CDR3 was defined as the stretch from the second conserved V-encoded cysteine up to the conserved J-encoded phenylalanine. The earlier analysis of some 580 of the donors excluded any sequence lacking an unambiguous match to a single V gene segment. In an earlier analysis of several hundred of the donors, V segments were called functional above 56.7% productive rearrangements and were called segregating when the between-donor standard deviation exceeded 5%. A statistical classification framework was built to diagnose cytomegalovirus status from the catalog of TCR beta chain sequences. V and J gene assignment, in a later analysis, came from comparing TCR nucleotide sequences with IMGT/GENE-DB human TR gene sequences. A later analysis assigned CDR3 sequences and most-parsimonious VDJ recombination scenarios with the TCRdist pipeline. In a later analysis, each TCR beta chain was defined by its CDR3 amino acid sequence together with its V-gene family, and reads without a unique V-gene family were excluded. As a way to deal with suspected cross-contamination and a sequencing artifact, a later analysis dropped 450 to 600 nucleotide sequences that were highly shared and had low generation probability. For each public chain, a later analysis derived a clonal expansion index from normalized ranks of inferred template counts within each repertoire. Generation probabilities in a later analysis came from a VDJ recombination model fitted to out-of-frame rearrangements, and those results were checked against IGoR. Hypergeometric tests were used in a later analysis to score TCR-TCR, TCR-HLA and TCR-CMV co-occurrence, with a repertoire-size bias correction applied to the TCR pairs. To estimate false discovery rates, a later analysis permuted the HLA or CMV assignments 20 times. A later analysis grouped co-occurring TCRs with DBSCAN, adding TCRdist sequence similarity when clustering within HLA-allele-positive subsets. Repertoires with fewer than 30,000 or more than 120,000 public chains were left out of co-occurrence clustering, as were five repertoires with anomalous nucleotide sharing. The table was pulled from immuneACCESS by TCRdb, which kept in-frame rearrangements only. Such tables lose some clones; where checked, under half of the loss comes from unresolved V genes, and the rest has no known cause. The D gene and trimming were derived from the DNA, and the V and J assignments and clone size from that table. Recorded for this sample are about 150,000 clones; roughly 82% of them occurred a single time. The ten largest account for under 8% of the sample.

The data derive from a study of cytomegalovirus exposure and HLA in healthy donors (TCRdb year 2017). About the study as a whole: In an earlier analysis of approximately 500 of the donors, around 290 Gb of sequence data and approximately 120 million unique TCR beta sequences from about 179 million T cells were reported. Donor age, sex, ethnicity and CMV serostatus were compiled together with the repertoire data. To predict cytomegalovirus infection status, the study brought together high-throughput TCR immunosequencing, statistical association of individual TCRs with disease status, and machine learning. Rather than drawing on any new phenotypic data, the later analysis identified candidate immune exposures from TCR beta sequences and the way those sequences occurred across donors. The study used immunosequencing to profile the T cell repertoires of under 700 subjects and linked those repertoires to cytomegalovirus serostatus. Across roughly 420 genotyped donors of the cohort, an average of approximately 220,000 unique TCR beta nucleotide sequences per donor were sequenced, and 15% to 20% of those sequences were non-productive. About 5 DR-DQ haplotypes were handled as single units for association and clustering, since linkage in the cohort was strong. In an earlier analysis of roughly 540 of the donors, high-throughput TCR beta sequencing was used to judge whether each TCR beta V gene segment behaved as functional or pseudogenic. In a later analysis, previously published TCR beta repertoires from hundreds of donors were re-analyzed and high-resolution HLA genotyping was added so that TCR occurrence patterns could be studied. In addition to the first cohort of around 670 subjects, a separate validation cohort of 130 or so different subjects was used. Among the approximately 400 genotyped donors, roughly 80% belonged to the genetic ancestry cluster associated with self-reported Caucasian donors. HLA typing covered class I and class II loci at four-digit resolution. About 310 gigabases of sequencing data and tens of millions of unique TCR sequences were included in an early release covering roughly 600 HLA-typed donors. Every repertoire in the discovery cohort had been generated on one and the same sequencing platform. A later genetic analysis took genome-wide SNP genotypes for about three fifths of the 666 donors and used that subset as a discovery cohort. The study aimed to test whether cataloging public T cell receptors could reveal signatures of past pathogen exposure. The number of donors typed differed by locus, with 629-630 for A, B, C, DRB1 and DQB1, roughly 520 for DQA1, 600 to 610 for DPA1, and approximately 470 for DPB1.

Summary of the overall study and its limitations: HLA typing was unavailable for some donors at each locus, so association tests used only the typed subset. Because counts were too low, about 17 rarely observed V segments, including chromosome 9 orphons, were excluded from the earlier analysis of about 500 of the donors. In an earlier analysis of 587 of the donors, most TCR beta V segments appeared in productive rearrangements about 90% or about 30% of the time, broadly matching IMGT annotations. Correlated functional status among segregating V segments might reflect linkage disequilibrium, but an unknown experimental factor could not be ruled out. A total of 164 TCR beta chains were listed by the study as associated with cytomegalovirus. Presence/absence analyses assumed roughly uniform sequencing depth across donors, an assumption that may not hold. Strong co-occurrence of HLA alleles, especially DR and DQ, made assigning TCR associations to individual alleles difficult. A cluster of highly shared sequence variants was judged likely to be a technical artifact of the sequencing pipeline. In a later analysis, most CMV-associated TCR beta chains were found to appear HLA-restricted, with HLA associations seemingly driven largely by CMV exposure. A later analysis found that TCR association rates varied across HLA loci, with DRB1 alleles showing the most associated TCRs and HLA-C alleles the fewest. Compared with equally common non-associated chains, HLA-associated TCR beta chains in a later analysis were more clonally expanded and had lower generation probabilities. A few of the identified cytomegalovirus-associated TCR beta chains were confirmed in vitro to be specific for cytomegalovirus antigens. Most TCR sequences were seen in very few donors, while some public TCRs were found in many individuals. A further reported finding was that TCR beta sequences accurately predicted the HLA-A and HLA-B alleles for most subjects in the first cohort. CMV serostatus was the only immune exposure information available for the cohort. The classifier was reported to diagnose cytomegalovirus status with high specificity and sensitivity in both the original cohort and the validation cohort. In a later genetic analysis, fewer N-insertions in productive TCRs were reported among donors in an Asian-associated ancestry cluster than the roughly 640-donor mean. Because the 87-base-pair reads could not distinguish some IMGT-functional V segments, including TRBV6-2 and TRBV6-3, those segments were excluded. According to a later analysis, parvovirus B19, influenza, CMV and Epstein-Barr virus appeared linked to several top co-occurrence clusters. The authors suggested that the approach could potentially be extended to other disease states and immunological phenotypes. Specific HLA alleles were associated with some 15,000 TCR beta sequences at a false discovery rate of 0.05 in a later analysis. The cohort was sequenced for TCR beta chains only, and without alpha or paired-chain data the features that could be detected were limited. In a later genetic analysis, a missense DCLRE1C variant was associated with V-gene and J-gene trimming of TCR beta chains, and the association was replicated in an independent cohort.

The specimen sequenced was PBMCs. The chain links TRBV9 with TRBJ2-7, and 10 bases in between align with TRBD2. The TCR comes from a woman aged 45-65 years in good health and CMV-seropositive. The encoded CDR3 is CASSAGSGGAYEQYF. DNA sequence: TGTGCCAGCAGCGCCGGGAGCGGGGGGGCCTACGAGCAGTACTTC. With the portions outside the CDR3 filled from the reference TRBV9 and TRBJ2-7 genes, the complete variable region becomes DSGVTQTPKHLITATGQRVTLRCSPRSGDLSVYWYQQSLDQGLQFLIQYYNGEERAKGNILERFSAQQFPDLHSELNLSSLELGDSALYFCASSAGSGGAYEQYFGPGTRLTVT.